The TCR beta chain described here comes from a study of blood T cell repertoires in COVID-19. Study at large: Acute and convalescent COVID-19 samples came from the United States, Italy and Spain. Sources were T cells, B-cell-depleted T cells, or PBMCs; the material itself was cDNA or gDNA.

Sequencing used immunoSEQ multiplex PCR; TCRdb keeps in-frame clones, though not all of them. The sample consists of roughly 150,000 clones, 65% to 85% of them appearing once. Concerning this clone itself: The same CDR3 can be traced to other DNA sequences in this sample.

CDR3 length: 14 residues. CDR1 is MNHEY and CDR2 is SVGAGI in the germline V gene. V was clipped by 0 bases and J by 4 bases, with 7 bases between them. This sequence joins TRBV6-5 and TRBJ1-3; TRBD1 is a possible D gene (5 bases). The sample comprised peripheral blood. This TCR derives from an elderly woman with acute or convalescent COVID-19. The CDR3 here is CASSYSGAGNTIYF. CDR3 nucleotide sequence: TGTGCCAGCAGTTACTCAGGGGCAGGAAACACCATATATTTT.